This T cell receptor beta chain was found in a study of blood T cell repertoires in COVID-19. Study as a whole: Samples taken during acute and convalescent COVID-19 were collected in the United States, Italy and Spain. T cells, B-cell-depleted T cells, or PBMCs supplied cDNA or gDNA.

Which cohort a participant joined came from the clinical history participants gave. Donors in Cohort 3 counted as recovered after two negative PCRs, clearance, or symptom resolution. Profiled with immunoSEQ multiplex PCR; TCRdb holds only in-frame clones, not every one. This table has approximately 260,000 clones, just over 90% appearing once. Sequencing was performed on PBMCs or T cells enriched from blood (not recorded which). This TCR was recovered from a woman under 30 who had recovered from COVID-19.

The CDR3 sequence is CASSPGTGGAGYTF. CDR3 DNA sequence: TGTGCCAGCTCACCGGGGACAGGGGGCGCTGGCTACACCTTC. The chain recombines TRBV18 with TRBJ1-2; TRBD1 aligns across 12 bases. Germline V lookup: CDR1 KGHSH, CDR2 LQKENI. J lost 7 bases, V lost 3 bases, and 3 bases had no gene match. CDR3 length: 14 residues.